These 28 T cell receptor beta chains originate from one sample sequenced in a study of CD8+ T cells in alopecia areata. Treatment reported: oral pan-JAK inhibitor, 5-10 mg twice daily. Investigators isolated RNA and reverse transcribed it into cDNA to act as the sequencing template. The data were produced by immunoSEQ multiplex PCR, yet TCRdb's version contains in-frame clones alone and is incomplete. The sample shows around 150,000 clones, roughly 82% of them seen only once. The sequenced sample was CD8+ T cells sorted from blood, obtained at week 4, from a patient treated with tofacitinib. These receptors were taken from a human donor with alopecia areata.

Written as DNA, the CDR3 is TGTGCCACCAGCAGCGGGACAGGGGGCGTCATGAACACTGAAGCTTTCTTT. Translation gives CATSSGTGGVMNTEAFF. The gene calls are TRBV15 and TRBJ1-1, with 12 positions matching TRBD1. From germline, CDR1 is LNHNV and CDR2 YYDKDF (reference sequence). The V segment lost 3 bases and the J segment 0 bases; nucleotides outside the gene matches: 5. CDR3 length: 17 amino acids.

The count of this clone is one. The chain is built from TRBV7-9 and TRBJ2-7; D is perhaps TRBD2 (6 bases). Trimming cost V 5 bases and J 1 base, with 18 bases left between them. Germline V gene lookup returns CDR1 SEHNR and CDR2 FQNEAQ (reference sequence). The CDR3 length is 16 residues. This CDR3 is CASSADLGLLSYEQYF. In DNA form, the CDR3 reads TGTGCCAGCAGCGCCGATTTGGGACTCCTTTCCTACGAGCAGTACTTC.

This chain joins TRBV30 and TRBJ2-1; a weak D match, TRBD2 (6 bases). This CDR3 contains 15 residues. V lost 0 bases, J lost 2 bases, and 11 bases lay in between. Germline values: CDR1 GTSNPN, CDR2 SVGIG (reference sequence). The CDR3 nucleotides read TGTGCCTGGAGTGTGGAGGGGTCCCCCTACAATGAGCAGTTCTTC. Its translation is CAWSVEGSPYNEQFF. Full variable domain (rest looked up from reference TRBV30 and TRBJ2-1): SQTIHQWPATLVQPVGSPLSLECTVEGTSNPNLYWYRQAAGRGLQLLFYSVGIGQISSEVPQNLSASRPQDRQFILSSKKLLLSDSGFYLCAWSVEGSPYNEQFFGPGTRLTVL.

The rearrangement joins TRBV15 to TRBJ2-7; D is unclear. The CDR3 contains 14 residues. Germline CDR1 and CDR2: LNHNV and YYDKDF (reference sequence). Trimming shortened V by 1 base and J by 2 bases, and 9 bases separated the two germline ends. The CDR3 region is CATSRVGKTYEQYF. The CDR3 bases are TGTGCCACCAGCAGAGTCGGCAAAACCTACGAGCAGTACTTC.

J is TRBJ2-3 and V is TRBV11-1; 7 bases map to TRBD2. The germline V gene has CDR1 SGHAT and CDR2 FQDESV (reference sequence). The CDR3 covers 14 residues. Germline trimming cut 5 bases from V and 4 bases from J; bases unmatched to any gene: 6. The CDR3 DNA sequence: TGTGCCAGCAGCCCAACTAGCGACCCAGATACGCAGTATTTT. It is translated as CASSPTSDPDTQYF.

In its sample, this clone was seen once. The J gene is TRBJ1-1, the V gene TRBV28; 7 nucleotides agree with TRBD1. Looked up from germline, CDR1 is MDHEN and CDR2 is SYDVKM. V shed 7 bases, J shed 6 bases, and the junction held 2 bases outside the gene matches. The CDR3 runs 11 residues. CDR3 sequence (DNA): TGTGCCAGCAACGACAGGGCTGAAGCTTTCTTT. Translated: CASNDRAEAFF.

This chain joins TRBV7-9 and TRBJ2-1; possible D gene TRBD1, 5 bases. CDR1 SEHNR and CDR2 FQNEAQ come from the germline V gene (reference sequence). The CDR3 is 14 residues long. Trimming took off 0 bases at V and 3 bases at J, with 6 bases between the two ends. CDR3 protein: CASSLATDYNEQFF. The CDR3 DNA is TGTGCCAGCAGCTTAGCGACAGACTACAATGAGCAGTTCTTC. The variable domain in full, completed from reference TRBV7-9 and TRBJ2-1, reads DTGVSQNPRHKITKRGQNVTFRCDPISEHNRLYWYRQTLGQGPEFLTYFQNEAQLEKSRLLSDRFSAERPKGSFSTLEIQRTEQGDSAMYLCASSLATDYNEQFFGPGTRLTVL.

This chain joins TRBV7-2 and TRBJ2-5; 13 nucleotides agree with TRBD2. V was clipped by 5 bases and J by 2 bases; unmatched bases: 14. The V gene's germline CDR1 is SGHTA and CDR2 FQGNSA. The CDR3 extends over 19 amino acids. CDR3 region: CASSPHSGLAGAQQETQYF. The CDR3 DNA sequence: TGTGCCAGCAGCCCACACTCCGGACTAGCGGGGGCCCAACAAGAGACCCAGTACTTC.

The chain carries TRBV7-9 and TRBJ1-1, with 8 positions matching TRBD1. The CDR3 runs to 14 residues. The J segment lost 4 bases and the V segment lost 5 bases, leaving 6 bases of the junction unmatched. Germline V gives CDR1 SEHNR, CDR2 FQNEAQ (reference sequence). The CDR3 nucleotides are TGTGCCAGCAGCCTGACAGGGGTTGGCACTGAAGCTTTCTTT. Translated, it gives CASSLTGVGTEAFF.

For the CDR3, the DNA is TGTGCCAGCGGGACGTTCCCACCCGGGGAGCTGTTTTTT. Translating it yields CASGTFPPGELFF. The chain is built from TRBV7-9 and TRBJ2-2; TRBD1 or TRBD2 may be the D gene (5 bases each). The CDR3 is made up of 13 amino acids. V was trimmed by 8 bases and J by 6 bases, leaving 13 bases between them. In germline, CDR1 is SEHNR, CDR2 FQNEAQ (reference sequence).

The chain combines TRBV4-1 with TRBJ2-1; D is undetermined. Trimming cost V 2 bases and J 5 bases, with 7 bases left between them. The CDR3 is made up of 13 amino acids. The V gene's germline CDR1 is MGHRA and CDR2 YSYEKL. The CDR3 reads CASSQYGNNEQFF. CDR3 DNA sequence: TGCGCCAGCAGCCAATATGGAAACAATGAGCAGTTCTTC.

The V and J genes are TRBV6-5 and TRBJ2-7, with a possible D match to TRBD1 (5 bases). Deletions cut 7 bases from V and 2 bases from J, with 15 bases between. Germline V gives CDR1 MNHEY, CDR2 SVGAGI. This CDR3 comprises 14 residues. CDR3 nucleotides: TGTGCCAGCAACCGGGCAGGGCAGCCCTACGAGCAGTACTTC. As protein: CASNRAGQPYEQYF.

V usage is TRBV11-2 and J usage is TRBJ2-5, with a tentative D call TRBD2 (5 bases). CDR1 is SGHAT, CDR2 FQNNGV, per germline. This CDR3 is 16 amino acids long. V lost 4 bases and J 5 bases, leaving 20 bases between the germline ends. This CDR3 reads CASSSYDTRDRETQYF. The CDR3 DNA is TGTGCCAGCAGCTCATACGATACGAGGGATCGGGAGACCCAGTACTTC.

The chain links TRBV6-5 to TRBJ2-7; a possible D gene is TRBD1 (5 bases). Germline V gene sequence: CDR1 MNHEY, CDR2 SVGAGI. The CDR3 runs 14 residues. Trimming removed 4 bases from V and 0 bases from J, with 10 bases in between. In DNA form, the CDR3 reads TGTGCCAGCAGTTCGTACAGGAGCTCCTACGAGCAGTACTTC. It encodes CASSSYRSSYEQYF.

The CDR3 is CATQDPTGDIPTDTQYF. CDR3 bases: TGTGCCACCCAAGACCCGACAGGGGATATTCCCACAGATACGCAGTATTTT. The rearrangement uses TRBV10-3 and TRBJ2-3; 8 nucleotides line up with TRBD1. CDR3 size: 17 residues. Trimming removed 10 bases from V and 2 bases from J; junction bases left unmatched: 17. From germline, CDR1 is ENHRY and CDR2 SYGVKD.

The chain couples TRBV5-4 to TRBJ1-1; D gene ambiguous. With 5 bases removed from V and 0 bases from J, the gap between germline ends came to 5 bases. This CDR3 region has 12 residues. Germline V CDR1 and CDR2: SGHNT, YYREEE (reference sequence). CDR3 coding DNA: TGTGCCAGCAGGTTGATGAACACTGAAGCTTTCTTT. This translates into CASRLMNTEAFF.

The chain has TRBV7-9 and TRBJ2-7; D gene unclear. V dropped 5 bases and J dropped 4 bases, with 12 bases sitting between them. CDR3 size: 13 residues. Germline V gene data show CDR1 as SEHNR and CDR2 as FQNEAQ (reference sequence). CDR3 DNA: TGTGCCAGCAGCCCCGGGTGGGAATACGAGCAGTACTTC. Amino acids: CASSPGWEYEQYF.

The genes are TRBV5-4 and TRBJ2-1, with a weak D call TRBD1 (6 bases). CDR3 length equals 15 residues. V gave up 3 bases and J gave up 5 bases, with 15 bases separating them. CDR1 is SGHNT and CDR2 is YYREEE in the germline V gene (reference sequence). The CDR3 here is CASSSPGHANNEQFF. CDR3 DNA sequence: TGTGCCAGCAGCTCCCCGGGACACGCGAACAATGAGCAGTTCTTC.

V and J are TRBV11-2 and TRBJ1-4; D may be TRBD1 (5 bases). Per the germline V gene, CDR1 is SGHAT and CDR2 is FQNNGV. This CDR3 comprises 14 residues. Trimming cost V 5 bases and J 8 bases, with 15 bases left between them. The CDR3 here is CASSPTRVREKLFF. In DNA form, the CDR3 reads TGTGCCAGCAGCCCCACCAGGGTACGGGAAAAACTGTTTTTT.

The chain links TRBV21-1 to TRBJ2-7. TRBV21-1 is flagged as a pseudogene. This CDR3 is built from 18 residues. CDR3 in DNA: TGTGCCAGCAGGAACTATCGAAGGTCGGGGGCCGCCCGATACGAGCAGTACTTC. Protein product: CASRNYRRSGAARYEQYF.

V is TRBV13 and J is TRBJ2-7; possibly TRBD1 for D (6 bases). V was clipped by 0 bases and J by 3 bases, with 12 bases between them. CDR3 length equals 15 residues. The germline V gene has CDR1 PRHDT and CDR2 FYEKMQ (reference sequence). The CDR3 loop reads CASSLGLGQIYEQYF. The CDR3 DNA is TGTGCCAGCAGCTTAGGGTTAGGACAGATCTACGAGCAGTACTTC.

This chain links TRBV6-5 with TRBJ1-2, with unresolved D. Trimming took off 0 bases at V and 8 bases at J, with 7 bases between the two ends. Per germline, CDR1 MNHEY and CDR2 SVGAGI. The CDR3 extends over 12 amino acids. In nucleotides, the CDR3 is TGTGCCAGCAGTTACTCGGGTGGGGGCTACACCTTC. It translates to CASSYSGGGYTF.

This clone showed up just once. This sequence joins TRBV6-5 and TRBJ2-2, with D tentatively TRBD2 (5 bases). V dropped 4 bases and J dropped 6 bases, with 9 bases sitting between them. The CDR3 has 13 amino acids. The germline V gene has CDR1 MNHEY and CDR2 SVGAGI. CDR3 residues: CASSSSGAGELFF. The CDR3 coding sequence is TGTGCCAGCAGTTCATCCGGGGCCGGGGAGCTGTTTTTT.

V is TRBV7-2 and J is TRBJ2-3; TRBD1 might be the D (5 bases). V was clipped by 5 bases and J by 3 bases, with 9 bases between them. The germline V gene encodes CDR1 SGHTA and CDR2 FQGNSA. The CDR3 is made up of 13 amino acids. CDR3 region: CASSSPGTDTQYF. In DNA, the CDR3 is TGTGCCAGCAGCAGTCCAGGGACAGATACGCAGTATTTT.

This clone was found once. The chain uses TRBV4-1 and TRBJ2-6; unclear D gene. V was shortened by 4 bases and J by 3 bases, with 19 bases between the two germline ends. The CDR3 runs to 18 residues. The germline gives CDR1 MGHRA, CDR2 YSYEKL. The CDR3 DNA follows: TGCGCCAGCAGCCCCACCTTTTTTATTGGTCGTGGGGCCAACGTCCTGACTTTC. This gives the protein CASSPTFFIGRGANVLTF.

This chain connects TRBV7-6 to TRBJ2-7; D not resolved. The CDR3 has 14 amino acids. V lost 5 bases and J lost 3, with 14 bases in between. Germline CDR1 SGHVS, CDR2 FNYEAQ. CDR3 residues: CASSPQSGYYEQYF. As DNA, the CDR3 is TGTGCCAGCAGCCCTCAATCGGGTTACTACGAGCAGTACTTC.

In regard to this clone: Other DNA sequences in this sample translate to the same CDR3. The genes are TRBV4-1 and TRBJ2-7, with 8 positions matching TRBD1. There are 14 residues in the CDR3. V trimming: 6 bases; J trimming: 0 bases; junction bases outside the gene matches: 4. Germline V lookup: CDR1 MGHRA, CDR2 YSYEKL. This chain's CDR3 is CASSPGTGSYEQYF. The CDR3 nucleotides read TGCGCCAGCAGTCCCGGGACAGGCTCCTACGAGCAGTACTTC.

This rearrangement joins TRBV7-9 to TRBJ2-7, with D possibly matching TRBD2 (5 bases). V was cut by 4 bases and J by 0 bases, with 13 bases left in between. Germline assignment: CDR1 SEHNR and CDR2 FQNEAQ (reference sequence). CDR3 length: 15 amino acids. CDR3 DNA: TGTGCCAGCAGCTCCGGCGGGTTAAGCTCCTACGAGCAGTACTTC. This translates into CASSSGGLSSYEQYF.